Given below is one TCR beta chain in context. The antigen is not known. This specimen comes from a study of T cell clusters in autoimmune cytopenias. CDR3 size: 19 residues. The germline CDR1 and CDR2 sequences are SGHDT and YYEEEE. General study points: Healthy donors had roughly 3.3-fold more exclusive TRB clusters than active autoimmune hepatitis patients. Primary autoimmune cytopenia patients seemingly lacked the physiological T cell clusters found in healthy donors.

Each sample's input was about 270 ng genomic DNA, 38,000 or so genome equivalents. TRB rearrangements were amplified by touch-down multiplex PCR with mixed TRB-A/B primers. One entry per CDR3 protein, without DNA, is what TCRdb gives after re-calling the multiplex PCR reads. Its table lists roughly 6,900 distinct CDR3 sequences. The source is a human donor with an autoimmune cytopenia or autoimmune hepatitis (not recorded which). V usage is TRBV5-6 and J usage is TRBJ2-4; no DNA is available, so the TRBD2 call from TCRdb remains unchecked. What was sequenced was peripheral blood. CDR3 loop: CASSLVTHGTLLAKNIQYF.